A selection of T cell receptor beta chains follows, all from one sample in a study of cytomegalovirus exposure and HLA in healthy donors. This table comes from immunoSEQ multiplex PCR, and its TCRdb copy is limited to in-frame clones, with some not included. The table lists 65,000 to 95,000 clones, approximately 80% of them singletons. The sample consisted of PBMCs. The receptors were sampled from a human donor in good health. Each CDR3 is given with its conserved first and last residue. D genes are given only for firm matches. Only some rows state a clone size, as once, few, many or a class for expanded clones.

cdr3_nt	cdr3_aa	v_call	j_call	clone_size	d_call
TGTGCCGTACACTCGGGGTCTGGAAACACCATATATTTT	CAVHSGSGNTIYF	TRBV6-5	TRBJ1-3	NA	NA
TGTGCCAGCAGCTTAGACAGGGGTGCCACTGAAGCTTTCTTT	CASSLDRGATEAFF	TRBV5-4	TRBJ1-1	few	TRBD1
TGTGCCAGCAGTTGGACAGGGCAACACGAGCAGTACTTC	CASSWTGQHEQYF	TRBV27	TRBJ2-7	NA	TRBD1
TGTGCCAGCAGCACCACAGGGGCGGGTGGCTACACCTTC	CASSTTGAGGYTF	TRBV7-8	TRBJ1-2	NA	TRBD1
TGTGCCAGCAGTTTTGGGTCCGGACAGGGCTCCTACGAGCAGTACTTC	CASSFGSGQGSYEQYF	TRBV5-6	TRBJ2-7	NA	TRBD1
TGTGCCAGCAGCCAAGACGGACAGGGGCGAAATTCACCCCTCCACTTT	CASSQDGQGRNSPLHF	TRBV14	TRBJ1-6	NA	TRBD1
TGTGCCAGCAGCTTAGGCGGACTAGCGGGGGGGCCAGTTGAGCAGTTCTTC	CASSLGGLAGGPVEQFF	TRBV11-3	TRBJ2-1	NA	TRBD2
TGTGCCAGCAGCCAAGATAGGGGAAGTGAAGCTTTCTTT	CASSQDRGSEAFF	TRBV14	TRBJ1-1	NA	NA
TGTGCCAGCAGCCAAGATCTTGGAGGACAGGGACACTCTGGAAACACCATATATTTT	CASSQDLGGQGHSGNTIYF	TRBV4-2	TRBJ1-3	few	TRBD1
TGTGCCTGGAGTGGGCGGGACAGGGGGCGATCCTACGAGCAGTACTTC	CAWSGRDRGRSYEQYF	TRBV30	TRBJ2-7	many	TRBD1
TGTGCCAGCTCACCAAAGTCTCAGGGGACTGAAGCTTTCTTT	CASSPKSQGTEAFF	TRBV18	TRBJ1-1	NA	NA
TGTGCCTGGGAAGGGGGTCCCTACAATGAGCAGTTCTTC	CAWEGGPYNEQFF	TRBV30	TRBJ2-1	NA	NA
TGTGCCAGCAGCTCACCGGGACAGGGGCCAGGCTACACCTTC	CASSSPGQGPGYTF	TRBV28	TRBJ1-2	few	TRBD1
TGTGCCAGCAACCTGGGGGCAGGGGATCAGCCCCAGAATTTT	CASNLGAGDQPQNF	TRBV2	TRBJ1-5	NA	NA
TGTGCCAGTAGTAGACAGGCGATAATGAACACTGAAGCTTTCTTT	CASSRQAIMNTEAFF	TRBV19	TRBJ1-1	NA	NA
TGTGCCAGCAGTATCGGGACAGGGGGCACTGAAGCTTTCTTT	CASSIGTGGTEAFF	TRBV6-5	TRBJ1-1	NA	TRBD1
TGCAGCGTTGAAACCTCGACAGTGAACACTGAAGCTTTCTTT	CSVETSTVNTEAFF	TRBV29-1	TRBJ1-1	NA	NA
TGTGCCAGCAGCTTGGGGGGGCGGCTCAATCAGCCCCAGCATTTT	CASSLGGRLNQPQHF	TRBV5-5	TRBJ1-5	NA	NA
TGCGCCAGCAGCTTGTTACCCAACGTAGGGGATTCACCCCTCCACTTT	CASSLLPNVGDSPLHF	TRBV5-1	TRBJ1-6	NA	NA